This T cell receptor beta chain comes out of a study of shared clonotypes between healthy human individuals. Across the whole study: Each donor's CD8 memory used one plate, CD8 naive two, each CD4 subset three. The study's findings and limits: Shared clonotypes: roughly 5% naive CD4, around 3.7% naive CD8, roughly 2.2% memory CD4, about 0.41% memory CD8. The authors sampled blood alone, and tissue repertoires likely differ.

Using immunoSEQ multiplex PCR, the repertoire was profiled, and TCRdb retains in-frame clones only, with some absent. The table has roughly 1,800,000 clones, 85% to 95% seen once; the top ten hold roughly 1%. V trimming: 1 base; J trimming: 6 bases; junction bases outside the gene matches: 2. Per the germline V gene, CDR1 is LGHNA and CDR2 is YSLEER. The CDR3 is 14 residues long. CD45RO-negative, CCR7-selected cells formed the naive CD8 fraction, which excluded terminally differentiated effector memory CD45RA+ cells. In regard to this clone: Its matching antigen is unknown. The sample holds other DNA sequences that translate to the same CDR3.

The chain employs TRBV4-3 and TRBJ2-2; 7 bases are shared with TRBD2. The sequence was obtained from a man younger than 30 in good health. The sequencing input was naive CD8+ T cells sorted from blood. CDR3 sequence (DNA): TGCGCCAGCAGCCAAGGACTAGCCCCCGGGGAGCTGTTTTTT. Amino acid sequence: CASSQGLAPGELFF.